The clone carrying this T cell receptor (beta chain) has a handful of counts. The antigen is not known. This sample stems from a study of cytotoxic CD8 clonotypes in ibrutinib-treated CLL. Study in general: Response was recorded as partial in about 24 patients and complete in 2; at median roughly 70 months, around 14 remained remitted and approximately twelve had progressed.

Germline lookup yields CDR1 SGDLS and CDR2 YYNGEE. The V gene lost 1 base and the J gene lost 1 base, with 11 bases spanning the gap. The CDR3 spans 15 residues. Whole-study findings and limits: Pretreatment clonality was elevated relative to age-matched healthy donors and paralleled circulating CD8+ T-cell counts. Collection times varied between progressing and sustained-remission patients. Clonality rose at ibrutinib response, held steady in sustained remission, and fell toward baseline at progression.

Generated by immunoSEQ multiplex PCR, the TCRdb table keeps only in-frame clones and is missing some. There are over 9,000 clones in the sample; about four fifths occur only once, and roughly a sixth lies in the top ten. The TCR comes from a human donor with chronic lymphocytic leukemia. Source: PBMCs, taken at disease progression, from a patient treated with ibrutinib. The rearrangement links TRBV9 to TRBJ1-2; D ambiguous. The CDR3: CASSVYRDFNYGYTF. CDR3 sequence (DNA): TGTGCCAGCAGCGTATATAGAGACTTTAACTATGGCTACACCTTC.